This entry lists 28 T cell receptor beta chains sequenced from one sample in a study of T cells in Graves' hyperthyroidism and ophthalmopathy. RNA transcripts yielded amplified TCR beta CDR3 regions. With the HTBI primer set, the TCR CDR3 went through a first round of RT-PCR. Via MiXCR, TCRdb re-called the multiplex PCR reads, giving one row per CDR3 protein. The data show about 460,000 distinct CDR3 sequences, 20% to 25% seen once. Sample: blood. The receptor source for this set is a woman in her 70s with Graves' ophthalmopathy.

The table lists this clonotype with many counts. The rearrangement joins TRBV7-2 to TRBJ1-2; D gene ambiguous. This CDR3 contains 14 residues. Per the germline V gene, CDR1 is SGHTA and CDR2 is FQGNSA. V lost 1 base and J lost 5, with 11 bases in between. The CDR3 DNA follows: TGTGCCAGCAGCTTAGGGGGATTACAGTATGGCTACACCTTC. Translation: CASSLGGLQYGYTF.

V is TRBV9 and J is TRBJ2-4, with D possibly being TRBD1 (6 bases). With 4 bases removed from V and 1 base from J, the gap between germline ends came to 18 bases. The germline CDR1 and CDR2 sequences are SGDLS and YYNGEE. The CDR3 has 17 amino acids. The DNA of the CDR3 is TGTGCCAGCAGCCCACAAAGGGGGATAGGGGCCAAAAACATTCAGTACTTC. It yields the protein CASSPQRGIGAKNIQYF.

This clonotype occurred many times. The rearrangement uses TRBV12-3 or TRBV12-4 and TRBJ2-2, with 7 bases aligning to TRBD1. The CDR3 has 15 residues. V shed 6 bases, J shed 7 bases, and the junction held 11 bases outside the gene matches. The CDR3 coding sequence is TGTGCCAGCAGGACAGGGACGAACGTATACGGGGAGCTGTTTTTT. This gives the protein CASRTGTNVYGELFF.

The chain has TRBV7-9 and TRBJ2-3; 7 bases are a match to TRBD2. The CDR3 sequence is 15 residues long. CDR1 is SEHNR, CDR2 FQNEAQ, per germline (reference sequence). V trimming: 1 base; J trimming: 6 bases; junction bases outside the gene matches: 7. CDR3 in DNA: TGTGCCAGCAGCTTAGTTGGGAGGGCCGCCGATACGCAGTATTTT. Amino acid sequence: CASSLVGRAADTQYF.

The rearrangement joins TRBV20-1 to TRBJ2-1, with TRBD1 as a possible D gene (5 bases). Trimming cost V 0 bases and J 6 bases, with 12 bases left between them. Looked up from germline, CDR1 is DFQATT and CDR2 is SNEGSKA (reference sequence). The CDR3 covers 14 residues. The DNA for the CDR3 is TGCAGTGCTAGAGAAGGGATCAGGGCCAATGAGCAGTTCTTC. Translated: CSAREGIRANEQFF.

The chain has TRBV7-9 and TRBJ2-7; 11 nucleotides agree with TRBD2. CDR1 is SEHNR, CDR2 FQNEAQ, per germline (reference sequence). V shed 5 bases and J 3 bases; nucleotides not matched to a gene: 3. This CDR3 is 14 amino acids long. DNA of the CDR3: TGTGCCAGCAGCGAAACTAGCGGGGGCTACGAGCAGTACTTC. Translation gives CASSETSGGYEQYF.

As regards this clonotype: Its ends do not fully match the called genes, so a read error is possible. The V and J genes are TRBV6-2 or TRBV6-3 and TRBJ1-1; 7 positions match TRBD1. Germline values: CDR1 MNHEY, CDR2 SVGEGT. CDR3 size: 14 residues. CDR3 coding DNA: TGTGCCAGCAGTTACGCCAGGGGGGGGACTGAAACTTTCTTT. This encodes CASSYARGGTETFF.

The genes are TRBV7-9 and TRBJ1-2, with D possibly TRBD1 on 6 matching bases. Per the germline V gene, CDR1 is SEHNR and CDR2 is FQNEAQ (reference sequence). The germline V and J ends were trimmed by 5 bases and 7 bases, with 14 bases remaining between them. The CDR3 has 13 amino acids. The CDR3 spells CASSTTGFGGYTF. The CDR3 coding sequence is TGTGCCAGCAGCACAACAGGGTTTGGTGGCTACACCTTC.

This clonotype was seen a handful of times. The chain combines TRBV7-6 with TRBJ2-5; TRBD1 is a possible D gene (6 bases). CDR3 length: 13 amino acids. V lost 5 bases to trimming and J lost 9 bases, with 16 bases between them. The germline CDR1 and CDR2 sequences are SGHVS and FNYEAQ. CDR3 in DNA: TGTGCCAGCAGCGTGGACAGAATGGAGGCCCAGTACTTC. It yields the protein CASSVDRMEAQYF.

In its sample, this clonotype was seen a few times. The chain links TRBV20-1 to TRBJ1-6; TRBD1 aligns across 12 bases. CDR3 length: 13 amino acids. Germline V gene data show CDR1 as DFQATT and CDR2 as SNEGSKA (reference sequence). Germline trimming cut 5 bases from V and 10 bases from J; bases unmatched to any gene: 3. The CDR3 sequence: CSARDRGQSPLHF. The CDR3 bases are TGCAGTGCTCGGGACAGGGGGCAATCACCCCTCCACTTT.

The sample holds many counts of this clonotype. This CDR3 is CASSLAGGINEQFF. For the CDR3, the DNA is TGTGCCAGCAGTTTAGCGGGAGGGATCAATGAGCAGTTCTTC. This rearrangement joins TRBV12-3 or TRBV12-4 to TRBJ2-1, with 7 bases aligning to TRBD2. The V gene end was trimmed by 0 bases and the J gene end by 6 bases; junction bases not matched to a gene: 2. The CDR3 totals 14 residues.

This clonotype has just a few counts. The germline gene is not matched at one end of the junction; a read error may be the cause. The CDR3 here is CASSQRTGQETRYF. The CDR3 DNA reads TGTGCCAGCAGCCAGAGGACAGGCCAAGAGACCCGGTACTTC. This chain links TRBV7-3 with TRBJ2-5; 7 bases are a match to TRBD1. This CDR3 has 14 residues. CDR1 is SGHTA and CDR2 is FQGTGA in the germline V gene.

The genes are TRBV7-8 and TRBJ1-4, with D perhaps TRBD1 (5 bases). The CDR3 spans 15 residues. Germline-derived CDR1 and CDR2 are SGHVS and FQNEAQ. V was pared by 5 bases and J by 2 bases, with 12 bases between. The DNA for the CDR3 is TGTGCCAGCAGCAAGACCGGGACTACTAATGAAAAACTGTTTTTT. It encodes CASSKTGTTNEKLFF.

This clonotype was seen a few times. The chain has TRBV6-1 and TRBJ1-4; a possible D gene is TRBD1 (5 bases). Germline CDR1 is MNHNS and CDR2 is SASEGT. The CDR3 spans 16 residues. V was shortened by 3 bases and J by 4 bases, with 15 bases between the two germline ends. CDR3 DNA sequence: TGTGCCAGCAGTGACCAACGGGGACGGAGTAATGAAAAACTGTTTTTT. Its translation is CASSDQRGRSNEKLFF.

The sample holds many counts of this clonotype. The chain recombines TRBV19 with TRBJ2-2, with TRBD1 identical over 9 bases. Germline V gene lookup returns CDR1 LNHDA and CDR2 SQIVND (reference sequence). J lost 5 bases, V lost 9 bases, and 7 bases had no gene match. The CDR3 totals 14 residues. CDR3 region: CASSPGTGTGELFF. The CDR3 DNA is TGTGCCAGCAGCCCCGGGACAGGGACCGGGGAGCTGTTTTTT.

The chain carries TRBV3-1 and TRBJ1-1; D is unresolved. The V end was cut by 1 base, the J end by 2 bases, with 14 bases between. Germline CDR1 LGHDT, CDR2 YNNKEL (reference sequence). The CDR3 runs 16 residues. CDR3 DNA sequence: TGTGCCAGCAGCCAAGTAGCTACAGTACGAAACACTGAAGCTTTCTTT. Protein product: CASSQVATVRNTEAFF.

The rearrangement joins TRBV6-1 to TRBJ2-1; 7 nucleotides align to TRBD1. The V gene's germline CDR1 is MNHNS and CDR2 SASEGT. V lost 10 bases to trimming and J lost 1 base; unmatched junction nucleotides: 4. The CDR3 consists of 13 residues. The CDR3 protein is CAIDRVSYNEQFF. The DNA for the CDR3 is TGTGCCATAGACAGGGTGTCCTACAATGAGCAGTTCTTC.

The chain combines TRBV7-8 with TRBJ2-5; 8 positions agree with TRBD2. Unmatched junction bases numbered 7, after V lost 2 bases and J lost 2 bases. Germline lookup yields CDR1 SGHVS and CDR2 FQNEAQ. The CDR3 spans 16 residues. The CDR3 loop is CASSLWRLAGQETQYF. As DNA, the CDR3 is TGTGCCAGCAGCTTATGGAGGTTAGCGGGACAAGAGACCCAGTACTTC.

This clonotype was observed a handful of times. The V call is TRBV20-1, the J call TRBJ1-1; D unclear. The CDR3 length is 14 residues. Germline CDR1 DFQATT, CDR2 SNEGSKA (reference sequence). V dropped 6 bases and J dropped 2 bases, with 16 bases sitting between them. The CDR3 DNA reads TGCAGTGCAAAGAGGTTTGTGGGTAACACTGAAGCTTTCTTT. Its protein is CSAKRFVGNTEAFF.

This clonotype has more than one count but fewer than ten. The CDR3 loop reads CASSQEVSVVRGNTIYF. DNA of the CDR3: TGCGCCAGCAGCCAAGAGGTGTCGGTAGTCCGGGGAAACACCATATATTTT. The chain combines TRBV4-3 with TRBJ1-3; D remains ambiguous. CDR1 is LGHNA, CDR2 YSLEER, per germline. The CDR3 spans 17 residues. The V end lost 0 bases, the J end lost 4 bases, and 16 bases lay between the germline ends.

This clonotype was seen at least ten times. The CDR3 region is CSVAAGDTDTQYF. Written as DNA, the CDR3 is TGCAGCGTCGCGGCGGGGGACACAGATACGCAGTATTTT. The gene calls are TRBV29-1 and TRBJ2-3; TRBD2 matches at 7 bases. CDR3 length: 13 residues. Per the germline V gene, CDR1 is SQVTM and CDR2 is ANQGSEA. V shed 6 bases and J 2 bases; nucleotides not matched to a gene: 5.

This clonotype was detected ten times or more. The J gene is TRBJ2-4, the V gene TRBV10-3; possibly TRBD1 for D (6 bases). Germline CDR1 ENHRY, CDR2 SYGVKD. CDR3 length: 13 amino acids. Trimming shortened V by 0 bases and J by 7 bases, and 7 bases separated the two germline ends. The CDR3 nucleotides read TGTGCCATCAGTGAGTCAACAGGGAACATTCAGTACTTC. Translated: CAISESTGNIQYF.

This clonotype occurred a few times. This chain links TRBV12-3 or TRBV12-4 with TRBJ2-3; tentatively, D is TRBD2 (6 bases). Trimming cost V 3 bases and J 1 base, with 11 bases left between them. The CDR3 extends over 15 amino acids. CDR3 bases: TGTGCCAGCAGTTTGTCTAGCGATGGCACAGATACGCAGTATTTT. It encodes CASSLSSDGTDTQYF.

V usage is TRBV28 and J usage is TRBJ2-7; 9 nucleotides match TRBD1. From germline, CDR1 is MDHEN and CDR2 SYDVKM. The CDR3 runs to 15 residues. J gave up 6 bases and V 4 bases, and 10 bases lay outside the gene matches. The CDR3 nucleotides are TGTGCCAGCAGTTCCCCGGGACAGGGAGTCCGCGAGCAGTACTTC. Its translation is CASSSPGQGVREQYF.

The table lists this clonotype with a few counts. The V and J genes are TRBV6-2 or TRBV6-3 and TRBJ2-1, with D possibly called TRBD1 or TRBD2 (6 bases each). Looked up from germline, CDR1 is MNHEY and CDR2 is SVGEGT. The CDR3 covers 14 residues. The germline V and J ends were trimmed by 2 bases and 5 bases, with 10 bases remaining between them. CDR3 residues: CASSYGGLDNEQFF. The CDR3 nucleotides read TGTGCCAGCAGTTACGGGGGGCTAGACAATGAGCAGTTCTTC.

V gene TRBV27 combines with J gene TRBJ1-5; D is undetermined. Trimming took 5 bases from V and 1 from J, leaving 12 bases between them. The CDR3 spans 15 residues. Germline lookup yields CDR1 MNHEY and CDR2 SMNVEV (reference sequence). The CDR3 DNA sequence: TGTGCCAGCAGTGATTTGGGGATAAGCAATCAGCCCCAGCATTTT. Its translation is CASSDLGISNQPQHF.

This clonotype turned up a few times. The genes are TRBV9 and TRBJ1-2, with 8 bases lining up with TRBD1. The length of the CDR3 is 15 residues. Unmatched junction bases numbered 4, after V lost 0 bases and J lost 3 bases. Germline V gene data show CDR1 as SGDLS and CDR2 as YYNGEE. The CDR3 DNA reads TGTGCCAGCAGCGTAGTGGACAGGGTCGACTATGGCTACACCTTC. Protein: CASSVVDRVDYGYTF. Supplemented by reference TRBV9 and TRBJ1-2, the full variable domain reads DSGVTQTPKHLITATGQRVTLRCSPRSGDLSVYWYQQSLDQGLQFLIQYYNGEERAKGNILERFSAQQFPDLHSELNLSSLELGDSALYFCASSVVDRVDYGYTFGSGTRLTVV.

In this sample, this clonotype turned up a few times. The CDR3 DNA reads TGTGCCATCAGTGAGCAGGGAGGCCGCGAAAAACTGTTTTTT. Protein: CAISEQGGREKLFF. This chain connects TRBV10-3 to TRBJ1-4, with TRBD1 as a possible D gene (5 bases). CDR1 is ENHRY, CDR2 SYGVKD, per germline. This CDR3 has 14 amino acids. Deletions cut 2 bases from V and 8 bases from J, with 12 bases between.